These 18 T cell receptor beta chains originate from one sample sequenced in a study of memory CD4+ T cells and cytomegalovirus serostatus. Clones were read by immunoSEQ multiplex PCR, and TCRdb kept only the in-frame ones, dropping some. The sample holds roughly 86,000 clones, roughly 80% seen once. Single viable CD3+CD4+CD8-CD45RO+ cells were sorted as the memory CD4+ T cells. Input material: memory CD4+ T cells from blood. These receptors were collected from an adult in good health and CMV-seropositive.

The chain is built from TRBV11-2 and TRBJ1-5, with D unclear. V was pared by 1 base and J by 6 bases, with 7 bases between. CDR1 SGHAT and CDR2 FQNNGV come from the germline V gene. The CDR3 is 13 amino acids. The CDR3 DNA follows: TGTGCCAGCAGCTTAGTCGCGGGTCAGCCCCAGCATTTT. Translating gives CASSLVAGQPQHF.

The chain links TRBV9 to TRBJ2-1, with 9 bases fitting TRBD1. Germline CDR1 reads SGDLS; CDR2 reads YYNGEE. This CDR3 spans 14 amino acids. V was clipped by 3 bases and J by 7 bases; unmatched bases: 5. DNA of the CDR3: TGTGCCAGCAGCGGGACAGGGGCTGGGAATGAGCAGTTCTTC. It is translated as CASSGTGAGNEQFF.

This clone was detected once. This chain links TRBV7-2 with TRBJ2-1; 16 nucleotides line up with TRBD2. Trimming took 5 bases from V and 10 from J; bases not matched to a gene: 5. Looked up from germline, CDR1 is SGHTA and CDR2 is FQGNSA. CDR3 size: 15 residues. For the CDR3, the DNA is TGTGCCAGCAGCCCGGGACTAGCGGGAGGGGGGGAGCAGTTCTTC. Residues: CASSPGLAGGGEQFF.

The rearrangement joins TRBV7-2 to TRBJ1-2; no clear D gene. The CDR3 loop spans 14 amino acids. Trimming removed 5 bases from V and 4 bases from J, with 14 bases in between. From germline, CDR1 is SGHTA and CDR2 FQGNSA. The CDR3 region has the DNA TGTGCCAGCAGCCCACAGCGGGAGTCCTATGGCTACACCTTC. This encodes CASSPQRESYGYTF. Combining the CDR3 with reference TRBV7-2 and TRBJ1-2 gives the whole variable domain GAGVSQSPSNKVTEKGKDVELRCDPISGHTALYWYRQSLGQGLEFLIYFQGNSAPDKSGLPSDRFSAERTGGSVSTLTIQRTQQEDSAVYLCASSPQRESYGYTFGSGTRLTVV.

This sequence joins TRBV29-1 and TRBJ1-2; 8 nucleotides agree with TRBD1. CDR1 is SQVTM, CDR2 ANQGSEA, per germline. The trim removed 7 bases at V and 6 bases at J, leaving 7 bases unmatched. This CDR3 is 12 amino acids long. In DNA form, the CDR3 reads TGCAGCGCCCTGACAGGGGAGGATGGCTACACCTTC. Translation: CSALTGEDGYTF. The full variable domain, its missing parts supplied by reference TRBV29-1 and TRBJ1-2, is SAVISQKPSRDICQRGTSLTIQCQVDSQVTMMFWYRQQPGQSLTLIATANQGSEATYESGFVIDKFPISRPNLTFSTLTVSNMSPEDSSIYLCSALTGEDGYTFGSGTRLTVV.

V and J are TRBV5-6 and TRBJ2-7, with D hard to call. CDR1 and CDR2 from the germline V gene are SGHDT and YYEEEE. Trimming cost V 0 bases and J 2 bases, with 9 bases left between them. The CDR3 totals 14 residues. This chain's CDR3 is CASSLGRPTYEQYF. The CDR3 nucleotides read TGTGCCAGCAGCTTGGGACGGCCAACCTACGAGCAGTACTTC.

This clone occurred once. The chain employs TRBV5-4 and TRBJ2-1; 7 bases match TRBD1. This CDR3 is built from 14 residues. Per germline, CDR1 SGHNT and CDR2 YYREEE (reference sequence). Unmatched junction bases numbered 2, after V lost 2 bases and J lost 3 bases. The CDR3 protein is CASSFGQDYNEQFF. CDR3 DNA: TGTGCCAGCAGCTTCGGACAGGACTACAATGAGCAGTTCTTC.

In this sample, this clone turned up a few times. The V and J genes are TRBV15 and TRBJ2-6, with no clear D. V lost 4 bases and J lost 0, with 7 bases in between. The CDR3 sequence is 15 residues long. CDR1 is LNHNV and CDR2 is YYDKDF in the germline V gene (reference sequence). CDR3 protein: CATSKVTSGANVLTF. The CDR3 DNA follows: TGTGCCACCAGCAAGGTGACCTCTGGGGCCAACGTCCTGACTTTC.

This chain connects TRBV28 to TRBJ1-5; D not certain. With 6 bases removed from V and 10 bases from J, the gap between germline ends came to 10 bases. CDR3 size: 11 residues. CDR1 is MDHEN, CDR2 SYDVKM, per germline. The CDR3 sequence is CASRAVDPQHF. Here the CDR3 DNA reads TGTGCCAGCAGAGCCGTGGATCCCCAGCATTTT. The whole variable domain, remainder taken from reference TRBV28 and TRBJ1-5, is DVKVTQSSRYLVKRTGEKVFLECVQDMDHENMFWYRQDPGLGLRLIYFSYDVKMKEKGDIPEGYSVSREKKERFSLILESASTNQTSMYLCASRAVDPQHFGDGTRLSIL.

The CDR3 loop reads CASSTRQGLSDTQYF. The CDR3 DNA follows: TGTGCCAGCAGCACTCGACAGGGGTTGTCAGATACGCAGTATTTT. The chain employs TRBV25-1 and TRBJ2-3, with TRBD1 matching over 8 bases. V dropped 6 bases and J dropped 4; count of bases not matched to a gene: 9. Germline lookup yields CDR1 MGHDK and CDR2 SYGVNS. The CDR3 spans 15 residues.

The gene calls are TRBV6-1 and TRBJ1-2, with 7 nucleotides matching TRBD1. The length of the CDR3 is 14 residues. Germline-derived CDR1 and CDR2 are MNHNS and SASEGT. With 8 bases clipped from V and 8 bases from J, the junction kept 14 bases outside the gene matches. The CDR3: CASYRDEGAWGYTF. The CDR3 region has the DNA TGTGCCAGCTATCGCGACGAGGGGGCTTGGGGCTACACCTTC.

This clone was recorded once. The chain has TRBV29-1 and TRBJ1-1; D uncertain. The V gene's germline CDR1 is SQVTM and CDR2 ANQGSEA. V was trimmed by 3 bases and J by 0 bases, leaving 8 bases between them. There are 13 residues in the CDR3. Here the CDR3 reads CSVEVSMNTEAFF. Written as DNA, the CDR3 is TGCAGCGTTGAGGTTTCCATGAACACTGAAGCTTTCTTT. Complete variable domain (other parts from reference TRBV29-1 and TRBJ1-1): SAVISQKPSRDICQRGTSLTIQCQVDSQVTMMFWYRQQPGQSLTLIATANQGSEATYESGFVIDKFPISRPNLTFSTLTVSNMSPEDSSIYLCSVEVSMNTEAFFGQGTRLTVV.

The chain couples TRBV9 to TRBJ2-1, with D unresolved. There are 14 residues in the CDR3. V was trimmed by 0 bases and J by 15 bases, leaving 19 bases between them. Germline V CDR1 and CDR2: SGDLS, YYNGEE. CDR3 in amino acids: CASSVEANAAHRFF. The CDR3 DNA sequence: TGTGCCAGCAGCGTAGAGGCAAACGCCGCTCACAGGTTCTTC.

This chain connects TRBV25-1 to TRBJ1-1; the D gene is possibly TRBD1 (6 bases). CDR3 length: 15 amino acids. The ends were cut back, 3 bases at V and 3 bases at J, with 14 bases in the middle. Germline CDR1 reads MGHDK; CDR2 reads SYGVNS. DNA of the CDR3: TGTGCCAGCAGTGATTCTGGGGGCCAGTACACTGAAGCTTTCTTT. Translating gives CASSDSGGQYTEAFF.

V and J are TRBV6-1 and TRBJ1-1; D is perhaps TRBD1 (6 bases). Trimming shortened V by 1 base and J by 10 bases, and 13 bases separated the two germline ends. Germline lookup yields CDR1 MNHNS and CDR2 SASEGT. This CDR3 region has 13 residues. The CDR3 DNA reads TGTGCCAGCAGTGAAGGGGCAGGGGATTCAGCTTTCTTT. Residues: CASSEGAGDSAFF.

This clone was detected a few times. The rearrangement links TRBV19 to TRBJ2-1; TRBD2 aligns across 15 bases. The V gene's germline CDR1 is LNHDA and CDR2 SQIVND (reference sequence). The CDR3 is 20 amino acids. V shed 5 bases and J 8 bases; nucleotides not matched to a gene: 19. The CDR3 loop reads CASSPGLAGGKRWAGDEQFF. The CDR3 DNA is TGTGCCAGTAGTCCCGGACTAGCGGGAGGGAAGCGGTGGGCCGGAGATGAGCAGTTCTTC. Based on the CDR3 plus reference TRBV19 and TRBJ2-1, the full variable domain is DGGITQSPKYLFRKEGQNVTLSCEQNLNHDAMYWYRQDPGQGLRLIYYSQIVNDFQKGDIAEGYSVSREKKESFPLTVTSAQKNPTAFYLCASSPGLAGGKRWAGDEQFFGPGTRLTVL.

The rearrangement links TRBV19 to TRBJ2-1, with 9 bases aligning to TRBD2. CDR1 LNHDA and CDR2 SQIVND come from the germline V gene (reference sequence). Unmatched junction bases numbered 11, after V lost 7 bases and J lost 7 bases. This CDR3 region has 15 residues. The CDR3 DNA reads as TGTGCCAGTATATTTTCGGCTAGCGGGAAAAATGAGCAGTTCTTC. Residues: CASIFSASGKNEQFF.

This clone is a singleton in its sample. The rearrangement uses TRBV7-3 and TRBJ2-2; TRBD2 agrees at 7 bases. From germline, CDR1 is SGHTA and CDR2 FQGTGA. V shed 5 bases, J shed 5 bases, and the junction held 8 bases outside the gene matches. The CDR3 contains 15 residues. Here the CDR3 reads CASSRGLGRTGELFF. DNA for the CDR3: TGTGCCAGCAGCCGAGGACTAGGCCGGACCGGGGAGCTGTTTTTT. The complete variable domain, with remaining parts taken from reference TRBV7-3 and TRBJ2-2, reads GAGVSQTPSNKVTEKGKYVELRCDPISGHTALYWYRQSLGQGPEFLIYFQGTGAADDSGLPNDRFFAVRPEGSVSTLKIQRTERGDSAVYLCASSRGLGRTGELFFGEGSRLTVL.